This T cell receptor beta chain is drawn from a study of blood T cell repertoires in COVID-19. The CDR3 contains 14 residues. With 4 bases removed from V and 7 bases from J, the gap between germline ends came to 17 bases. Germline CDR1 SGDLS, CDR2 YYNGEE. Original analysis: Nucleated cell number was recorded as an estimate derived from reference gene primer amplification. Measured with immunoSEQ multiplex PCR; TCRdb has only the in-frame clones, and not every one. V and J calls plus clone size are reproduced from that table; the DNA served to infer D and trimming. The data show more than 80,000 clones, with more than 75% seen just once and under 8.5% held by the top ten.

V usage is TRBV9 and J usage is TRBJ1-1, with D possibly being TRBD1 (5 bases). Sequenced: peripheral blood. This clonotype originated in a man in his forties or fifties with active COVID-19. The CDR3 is CASSPLTETLEAFF. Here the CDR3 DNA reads TGTGCCAGCAGCCCTTTGACAGAGACACTTGAAGCTTTCTTT.